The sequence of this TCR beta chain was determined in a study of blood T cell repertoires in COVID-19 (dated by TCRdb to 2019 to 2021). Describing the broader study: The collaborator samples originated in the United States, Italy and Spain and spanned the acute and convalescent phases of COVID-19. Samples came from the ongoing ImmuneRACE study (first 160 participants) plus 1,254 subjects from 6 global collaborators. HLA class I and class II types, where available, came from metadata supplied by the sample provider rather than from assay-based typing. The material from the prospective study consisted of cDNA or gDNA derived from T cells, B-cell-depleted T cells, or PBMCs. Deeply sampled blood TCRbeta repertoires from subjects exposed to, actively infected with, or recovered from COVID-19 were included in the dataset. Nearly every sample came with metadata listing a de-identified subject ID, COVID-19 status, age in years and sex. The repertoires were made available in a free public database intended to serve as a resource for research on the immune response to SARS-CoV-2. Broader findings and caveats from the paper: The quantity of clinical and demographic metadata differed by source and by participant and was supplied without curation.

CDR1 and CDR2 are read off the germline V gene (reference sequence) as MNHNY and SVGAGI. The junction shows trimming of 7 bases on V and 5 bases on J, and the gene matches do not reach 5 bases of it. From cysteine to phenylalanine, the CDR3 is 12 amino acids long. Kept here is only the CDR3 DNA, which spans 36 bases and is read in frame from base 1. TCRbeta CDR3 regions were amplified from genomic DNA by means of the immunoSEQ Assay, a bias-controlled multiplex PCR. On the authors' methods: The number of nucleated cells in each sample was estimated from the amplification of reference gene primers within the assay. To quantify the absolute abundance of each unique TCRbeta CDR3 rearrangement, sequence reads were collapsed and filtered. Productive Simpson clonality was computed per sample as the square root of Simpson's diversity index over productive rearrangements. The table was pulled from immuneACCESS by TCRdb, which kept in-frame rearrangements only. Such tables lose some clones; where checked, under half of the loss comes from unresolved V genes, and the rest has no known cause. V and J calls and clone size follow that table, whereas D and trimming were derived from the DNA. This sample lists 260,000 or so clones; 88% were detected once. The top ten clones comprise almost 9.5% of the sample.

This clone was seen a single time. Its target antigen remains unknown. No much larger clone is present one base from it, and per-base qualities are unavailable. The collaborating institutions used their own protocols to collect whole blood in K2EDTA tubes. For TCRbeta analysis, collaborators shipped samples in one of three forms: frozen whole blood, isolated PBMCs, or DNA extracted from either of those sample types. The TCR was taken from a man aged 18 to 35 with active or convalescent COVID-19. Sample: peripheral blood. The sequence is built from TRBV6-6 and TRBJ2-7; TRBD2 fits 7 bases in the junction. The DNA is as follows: TGTGCCAGCACGGGGGGAGGCGACGAGCAGTACTTC. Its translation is CASTGGGDEQYF.